This T cell receptor beta chain came from a study of molecular identifiers for immune sequencing clone quantification. For the study at large: Replicate RNA came from about 20,000 or 100,000 naive CD8 cells and was split five ways, and four parts were sequenced.

In preparing bulk TCR libraries, previously described methods and listed TCR primers were used. MiXCR, run by TCRdb on the PCR reads, gives a single entry per CDR3 protein. The sample contains approximately 100,000 distinct CDR3 sequences, 35% to 40% of which appear only once. Regarding this clonotype: The antigen remains undetermined. The junction differs from germline at one of its ends, possibly a read error.

Findings and limits, study-wide: Among about a million naive cells, spiked Jurkat TCR RNA from a single cell was reportedly detectable.

Germline CDR1 and CDR2: SGDLS and YYNGEE. The CDR3 totals 17 residues. CD8+CD4-CCR7+CD45RA+ cells were sorted as naive CD8 T cells. V gene TRBV9 combines with J gene TRBJ2-6; D gene uncertain. The source material was naive CD8+ T cells from blood, with Jurkat cell RNA spiked in. Subset given: FACS-sorted CD8+CD4-CCR7+CD45RA+ naive T cells. This clonotype was obtained from a human donor in good health. Some libraries in this study had Jurkat cell RNA spiked in. In nucleotides, the CDR3 is TGTGCCGGCAGCCATAGTGCGGAGAGCTCTGGGGCCAACGTCCTGACTTTC. Translating it yields CAGSHSAESSGANVLTF.